Following are 6 T cell receptor beta chains from one sample sequenced in a study of T cells in Graves' hyperthyroidism and ophthalmopathy. What was amplified from RNA transcripts were TCR beta CDR3 regions. When the TCR CDR3 underwent first-round RT-PCR, the HTBI primer set was used. TCRdb analysed the multiplex PCR reads with MiXCR anew, one entry per CDR3 protein. The sample includes 600,000 to 850,000 distinct CDR3 sequences, 18% of them seen just once. Sequenced input: blood. The receptors stem from a woman in her forties or fifties with Graves' hyperthyroidism that later progressed to Graves' ophthalmopathy.

This clonotype was detected ten times or more. The chain joins TRBV6-1 to TRBJ1-1; D unclear. Trimming pared 5 bases from V and 6 bases from J, leaving 10 bases between. This CDR3 is built from 12 residues. Per germline, CDR1 MNHNS and CDR2 SASEGT. CDR3 sequence (DNA): TGTGCCAGCAGTACCCCACACGCTGAAGCTTTCTTT. Its translation: CASSTPHAEAFF.

On this clonotype: One end of the junction does not line up with germline, which may come from a read error. The chain couples TRBV12-3 or TRBV12-4 to TRBJ2-3, with D unclear. The CDR3 length is 16 residues. This CDR3 is CTSSQRMNPSTDTQYF. DNA for the CDR3: TGTACCAGCAGCCAACGAATGAATCCTAGCACAGATACGCAGTATTTT.

V usage is TRBV2 and J usage is TRBJ1-4, with no clear D. Germline assignment: CDR1 SNHLY and CDR2 FYNNEI. CDR3 length: 12 residues. The germline V and J ends were trimmed by 1 base and 8 bases, with 5 bases remaining between them. The CDR3 loop is CASSEGGEKLFF. The CDR3, as DNA: TGTGCCAGCAGTGAAGGGGGAGAAAAACTGTTTTTT.

This clonotype appeared a few times. The chain is built from TRBV20-1 and TRBJ1-1; D might be TRBD1 (6 bases). Germline CDR1 DFQATT, CDR2 SNEGSKA (reference sequence). V was pared by 3 bases and J by 0 bases, with 11 bases between. The CDR3 has 14 amino acids. CDR3 sequence: CSASSQGLNTEAFF. CDR3 sequence (DNA): TGCAGTGCTAGCTCACAGGGCCTGAACACTGAAGCTTTCTTT.

The table lists this clonotype with a few counts. The chain joins TRBV5-1 to TRBJ2-5; 8 nucleotides align to TRBD2. The germline V gene encodes CDR1 SGHRS and CDR2 YFSETQ. This CDR3 has 16 residues. The junction had 10 bases not matched to a gene; V was cut back by 3 bases and J by 3 bases. CDR3 residues: CASSSEGGGTEETQYF. DNA of the CDR3: TGCGCCAGCAGCTCTGAGGGCGGGGGGACCGAAGAGACCCAGTACTTC.

Ten or more counts support this clonotype. V is TRBV3-1 and J is TRBJ1-1; 7 nucleotides agree with TRBD1. The CDR3 spans 15 residues. The germline V gene has CDR1 LGHDT and CDR2 YNNKEL (reference sequence). The ends lost 4 bases at V and 2 bases at J; junction bases unmatched: 7. This CDR3 reads CASSPTWDSNTEAFF. DNA of the CDR3: TGTGCCAGCAGCCCTACGTGGGACAGCAACACTGAAGCTTTCTTT.